Below are 10 T cell receptor beta chains sequenced from a single sample in a study of OX40 agonist ivuxolimab in advanced cancers. Generated by immunoSEQ multiplex PCR, the TCRdb table keeps only in-frame clones and is missing some. The table records around 80,000 clones, roughly 80% of them present only once. Source: CD4+ or CD8+ T cells sorted from blood, taken in a trial of the OX40 agonist ivuxolimab. The receptors were sampled from an adult with an advanced solid tumor such as melanoma, head and neck, liver or kidney cancer.

V is TRBV2 and J is TRBJ1-1, with no clear D. V lost 6 bases to trimming and J lost 8 bases, with 16 bases between them. CDR1 is SNHLY and CDR2 is FYNNEI in the germline V gene. The CDR3 runs 13 residues. The CDR3 reads CASSDDSQEEAFF. Written as DNA, the CDR3 is TGTGCCAGCAGCGACGACTCCCAAGAAGAAGCTTTCTTT.

The rearrangement uses TRBV19 and TRBJ2-2, with TRBD2 matching over 9 bases. In germline, CDR1 is LNHDA, CDR2 SQIVND (reference sequence). The CDR3 spans 16 residues. V gave up 5 bases and J gave up 2 bases; unmatched junction bases: 6. The CDR3 sequence is CASSFGLAINTGELFF. The DNA for the CDR3 is TGTGCCAGTAGTTTCGGACTAGCGATTAACACCGGGGAGCTGTTTTTT.

The genes are TRBV28 and TRBJ2-2, with a weak D call TRBD1 (6 bases). The CDR3 length is 15 residues. Germline-derived CDR1 and CDR2 are MDHEN and SYDVKM. The germline V and J ends were trimmed by 6 bases and 4 bases, with 15 bases remaining between them. CDR3 protein: CASSRPAGATGELFF. CDR3 bases: TGTGCCAGCAGCCGTCCGGCAGGGGCCACCGGGGAGCTGTTTTTT.

The chain carries TRBV7-2 and TRBJ2-7, with 7 bases matching TRBD1. Germline assignment: CDR1 SGHTA and CDR2 FQGNSA. Trimming removed 5 bases from V and 2 bases from J; junction bases left unmatched: 3. The CDR3 consists of 13 residues. The CDR3, as DNA: TGTGCCAGCAGCAAGACAGGGCCCTACGAGCAGTACTTC. Its protein product is CASSKTGPYEQYF.

As DNA, the CDR3 is TGTGCCAGCAGTCAGGGCGTGCGGGCCAACGTCCTGACTTTC. This gives the protein CASSQGVRANVLTF. The chain combines TRBV6-5 with TRBJ2-6; D possibly corresponds to TRBD1 (5 bases). The CDR3 contains 14 residues. V lost 5 bases and J lost 5, with 10 bases in between. From germline, CDR1 is MNHEY and CDR2 SVGAGI.

The chain joins TRBV4-1 to TRBJ1-4; a possible D gene is TRBD1 (6 bases). The length of the CDR3 is 17 residues. Germline CDR1 is MGHRA and CDR2 is YSYEKL. The V end lost 2 bases, the J end lost 0 bases, and 13 bases lay between the germline ends. The CDR3 protein is CASSQKWTATTNEKLFF. Here the CDR3 DNA reads TGCGCCAGCAGCCAAAAATGGACAGCAACAACTAATGAAAAACTGTTTTTT.

V is TRBV2 and J is TRBJ1-5, with TRBD1 matching over 7 bases. The CDR3 loop spans 14 amino acids. Germline-derived CDR1 and CDR2 are SNHLY and FYNNEI. With V trimmed by 6 bases and J by 6 bases, 8 bases remained unmatched. The CDR3 region has the DNA TGTGCCAGCAGCGAGACAGGGCAGGGTCAGCCCCAGCATTTT. This encodes CASSETGQGQPQHF.

A few counts support this clone. The chain recombines TRBV5-1 with TRBJ2-2; D is uncertain. The CDR3 extends over 12 amino acids. The germline gives CDR1 SGHRS, CDR2 YFSETQ. Trimming took off 4 bases at V and 6 bases at J, with 7 bases between the two ends. Here the CDR3 reads CASSRGAGELFF. CDR3 in DNA: TGCGCCAGCAGCAGAGGCGCCGGGGAGCTGTTTTTT.

J is TRBJ2-3 and V is TRBV5-1, with 7 bases matching TRBD1. The CDR3 has 14 amino acids. Germline CDR1 reads SGHRS; CDR2 reads YFSETQ. Germline trimming cut 6 bases from V and 2 bases from J; bases unmatched to any gene: 6. The CDR3 here is CASKGAVYTDTQYF. The CDR3 DNA sequence: TGCGCCAGCAAGGGGGCAGTTTACACAGATACGCAGTATTTT. Drawing the rest from reference TRBV5-1 and TRBJ2-3, the complete variable domain is KAGVTQTPRYLIKTRGQQVTLSCSPISGHRSVSWYQQTPGQGLQFLFEYFSETQRNKGNFPGRFSGRQFSNSRSEMNVSTLELGDSALYLCASKGAVYTDTQYFGPGTRLTVL.

V usage is TRBV7-2 and J usage is TRBJ2-1, with a weak D call TRBD2 (5 bases). This CDR3 contains 11 residues. V was trimmed by 4 bases and J by 11 bases, leaving 9 bases between them. Germline V gene data show CDR1 as SGHTA and CDR2 as FQGNSA. The CDR3 nucleotides are TGTGCCAGCAGCTCGGGGTGGCAGCAGTTCTTC. It encodes CASSSGWQQFF.